These 8 T cell receptor beta chains were all obtained from the same sample, sequenced in a study of beta chain features in type 1 diabetes. Expressed TCRB transcripts got sequenced, as all isolated RNA was reverse transcribed. Produced via immunoSEQ multiplex PCR; TCRdb's table is partial and in-frame only. The data show 250,000 to 350,000 clones, roughly 15% seen once. The sample taken for sequencing was central memory CD4+ T cells from blood. The receptors were sampled from a man aged 25 to 40 in good health.

This clone showed up just a few times. The V gene is TRBV19, the J gene TRBJ2-3; 7 bases map to TRBD2. The junction had 16 bases not matched to a gene; V was cut back by 4 bases and J by 3 bases. This CDR3 region has 18 residues. In germline, CDR1 is LNHDA, CDR2 SQIVND (reference sequence). The CDR3 sequence: CASSRNRLTSLKTDTQYF. CDR3 nucleotide sequence: TGTGCCAGTAGTAGAAACAGGCTGACTAGCCTCAAAACAGATACGCAGTATTTT.

There are a few counts of this clone. CDR3 in amino acids: CASSYDVFTETLEAFF. CDR3 DNA sequence: TGTGCCAGCAGTTACGATGTATTCACGGAAACCCTTGAAGCTTTCTTT. The chain carries TRBV6-5 and TRBJ1-1, with D unclear. CDR1 and CDR2 (germline): MNHEY, SVGAGI. CDR3 size: 16 residues. The V end was cut by 2 bases, the J end by 7 bases, with 20 bases between.

The gene calls are TRBV9 and TRBJ1-2; no reliable D call. In germline, CDR1 is SGDLS, CDR2 YYNGEE. The CDR3 is 16 residues long. Between the trimmed V and J ends, which lost 4 bases and 4 bases, there was a span of 20 bases. The CDR3, as DNA: TGTGCCAGCAGCATCTTCGAGGGCCCAACCCGCTATGGCTACACCTTC. It is translated as CASSIFEGPTRYGYTF.

This clone was counted between two and nine times. The rearrangement uses TRBV6-5 and TRBJ2-7; TRBD1 agrees at 10 bases. The CDR3 length is 15 residues. Trimming removed 6 bases from V and 2 bases from J; junction bases left unmatched: 7. Per germline, CDR1 MNHEY and CDR2 SVGAGI. CDR3 amino acids: CASRPPGTGAYEQYF. The CDR3 bases are TGTGCCAGCAGACCCCCCGGGACAGGGGCCTACGAGCAGTACTTC.

This clone was detected many times. This CDR3 is CASSPRTGGAGQTQYF. CDR3 sequence (DNA): TGTGCCAGTAGCCCCAGGACAGGGGGCGCCGGGCAGACCCAGTACTTC. The rearrangement joins TRBV19 to TRBJ2-5, with 11 bases aligning to TRBD1. The V segment lost 6 bases and the J segment 6 bases; nucleotides outside the gene matches: 12. This CDR3 is 16 amino acids long. Germline V gene lookup returns CDR1 LNHDA and CDR2 SQIVND (reference sequence).

This clone was found a few times. This chain joins TRBV11-3 and TRBJ2-7; D is unresolved. This CDR3 is 12 amino acids long. Trimming took 0 bases from V and 0 from J, leaving 0 bases between them. Germline V gene lookup returns CDR1 SGHNT and CDR2 YENEEA. DNA for the CDR3: TGTGCCAGCAGCTTAGACTCCTACGAGCAGTACTTC. It specifies CASSLDSYEQYF.

Only a few counts were recorded for this clone. V gene TRBV29-1 combines with J gene TRBJ2-7, with 8 bases identical to TRBD1. The CDR3 sequence is 13 residues long. CDR1 is SQVTM and CDR2 is ANQGSEA in the germline V gene. V trimming: 8 bases; J trimming: 3 bases; junction bases outside the gene matches: 9. The CDR3 is CSTGTGEIYEQYF. Written as DNA, the CDR3 is TGCAGCACCGGGACAGGAGAAATCTACGAGCAGTACTTC.

V gene TRBV28 combines with J gene TRBJ2-7, with 8 bases matching TRBD1. Germline V gives CDR1 MDHEN, CDR2 SYDVKM. V lost 4 bases and J lost 5; bases outside the gene matches: 7. CDR3 length: 14 residues. As DNA, the CDR3 is TGTGCCAGCAGTTCCCGGACAGGGAGGCACGAGCAGTACGTC. It is translated as CASSSRTGRHEQYV.